Listed below are T cell receptor beta chains from one sample, sequenced in a study of blood T cell repertoires in COVID-19. Some clones are missing from TCRdb's copy, which holds only in-frame ones; the method was immunoSEQ multiplex PCR. The sample records a few hundred thousand clones, more than 70% being singletons. The sequencing sample was made of peripheral blood. The receptors stem from a woman between 50 and 59 years old with COVID-19, enrolled during active disease. Both conserved end residues are part of each CDR3. The D gene is left open where the match is weak. Expanded clones are given a class, and other clones once, few, many or no size at all.

len: 15
j_gene: TRBJ1-6
abundance: .
v_gene: TRBV23-1
d_gene: TRBD1
CDR3nt: TGCGCCAGCAGTGCGGACAGGGGTCTCCGGTCACCCCTCCACTTT
CDR3aa: CASSADRGLRSPLHF

len: 11
j_gene: TRBJ2-3
abundance: .
v_gene: TRBV30
d_gene: .
CDR3nt: TGTGCCTGGAAGGGGGATGGTACGCAGTATTTT
CDR3aa: CAWKGDGTQYF

len: 11
j_gene: TRBJ1-3
abundance: .
v_gene: TRBV2
d_gene: .
CDR3nt: TGTGCCAGCCTATTTGGAAACACCATATATTTT
CDR3aa: CASLFGNTIYF

len: 17
j_gene: TRBJ2-3
abundance: .
v_gene: TRBV4-1
d_gene: TRBD2
CDR3nt: TGCGCCAGCAGCCAAGAAGGTAGCGGGTACCTCACAGATACGCAGTATTTT
CDR3aa: CASSQEGSGYLTDTQYF

len: 15
j_gene: TRBJ1-4
abundance: .
v_gene: TRBV19
d_gene: .
CDR3nt: TGTGCCAGTAGTCCAGGGGTTGGGGTCGGTGAAAAACTGTTTTTT
CDR3aa: CASSPGVGVGEKLFF

len: 13
j_gene: TRBJ1-1
abundance: once
v_gene: TRBV25-1
d_gene: .
CDR3nt: TGTGCCAGCAGCCCGGGGGGGGTCGCTGAAGCTTTCTTT
CDR3aa: CASSPGGVAEAFF

len: 16
j_gene: TRBJ2-1
abundance: .
v_gene: TRBV7-2
d_gene: .
CDR3nt: TGTGCCAGCAGCTTAGTGGGGGGTAGCTCCTACAATGAGCAGTTCTTC
CDR3aa: CASSLVGGSSYNEQFF

len: 15
j_gene: TRBJ2-7
abundance: .
v_gene: TRBV6-5
d_gene: TRBD1
CDR3nt: TGTGCCAGCAGTTTGGGACAGGGACCAACCTACGAGCAGTACTTC
CDR3aa: CASSLGQGPTYEQYF

len: 14
j_gene: TRBJ1-1
abundance: .
v_gene: TRBV10-1
d_gene: .
CDR3nt: TGCGCCAGCAGTGAGTCCCGAAAACAGGCTGAAGCTTTCTTT
CDR3aa: CASSESRKQAEAFF

len: 16
j_gene: TRBJ1-1
abundance: .
v_gene: TRBV9
d_gene: .
CDR3nt: TGTGCCAGCAGCGTAGCTAGGGGGGGGAAGGTCACTGAAGCTTTCTTT
CDR3aa: CASSVARGGKVTEAFF

len: 16
j_gene: TRBJ1-1
abundance: few
v_gene: TRBV4-2
d_gene: .
CDR3nt: TGTGCCAGCAGCCAAGAGGGGGGACGGGTGAACACTGAAGCTTTCTTT
CDR3aa: CASSQEGGRVNTEAFF

len: 20
j_gene: TRBJ2-6
abundance: .
v_gene: TRBV5-1
d_gene: TRBD2
CDR3nt: TGCGCCAGCAGCGAAGTTCGGTTGACTAGCTTGTCTAGTGGGGCCAACGTCCTGACTTTC
CDR3aa: CASSEVRLTSLSSGANVLTF

len: 13
j_gene: TRBJ1-5
abundance: once
v_gene: TRBV2
d_gene: .
CDR3nt: TGTGCCAGCAGTGATAACAGAAATCAGCCCCAGCATTTT
CDR3aa: CASSDNRNQPQHF

len: 11
j_gene: TRBJ2-7
abundance: .
v_gene: TRBV29-1
d_gene: .
CDR3nt: TGCAGCGTTGAAGATTCAGGGGAGCAGTACTTC
CDR3aa: CSVEDSGEQYF

len: 16
j_gene: TRBJ1-1
abundance: few
v_gene: TRBV19
d_gene: .
CDR3nt: TGTGCCAGTAGTATGGGACTCGTACTTATGAACACTGAAGCTTTCTTT
CDR3aa: CASSMGLVLMNTEAFF

len: 16
j_gene: TRBJ1-1
abundance: .
v_gene: TRBV5-1
d_gene: TRBD1
CDR3nt: TGCGCCAGCAAGCAGTCCCCCGGACAGGGGTCCACTGAAGCTTTCTTT
CDR3aa: CASKQSPGQGSTEAFF

len: 14
j_gene: TRBJ1-6
abundance: .
v_gene: TRBV2
d_gene: TRBD1
CDR3nt: TGTGCCAGCAGCCCTTCCGGGACAGGGATAACCCTCCACTTT
CDR3aa: CASSPSGTGITLHF

len: 16
j_gene: TRBJ2-3
abundance: .
v_gene: TRBV24-1
d_gene: .
CDR3nt: TGTGCCACCAGTGATTTCTCTCTAGGGGGCACAGATACGCAGTATTTT
CDR3aa: CATSDFSLGGTDTQYF

len: 15
j_gene: TRBJ2-5
abundance: .
v_gene: TRBV24-1
d_gene: .
CDR3nt: TGTGCCACCAGTGACACCGGTTCGTTTCAAGAGACCCAGTACTTC
CDR3aa: CATSDTGSFQETQYF

len: 18
j_gene: TRBJ1-4
abundance: .
v_gene: TRBV7-9
d_gene: TRBD1
CDR3nt: TGTGCCAGCAGCCGAATACAGGGGGCGGAAGTCGGGAATGAAAAACTGTTTTTT
CDR3aa: CASSRIQGAEVGNEKLFF

len: 15
j_gene: TRBJ1-5
abundance: once
v_gene: TRBV6-5
d_gene: .
CDR3nt: TGTGCCAGCACCGTTGACCAGGGGCGCAGTCAGCCCCAGCATTTT
CDR3aa: CASTVDQGRSQPQHF

len: 15
j_gene: TRBJ1-1
abundance: .
v_gene: TRBV6-5
d_gene: .
CDR3nt: TGTGCCAGCAGCCCCACGGACAGATTGAACACTGAAGCTTTCTTT
CDR3aa: CASSPTDRLNTEAFF

len: 14
j_gene: TRBJ2-7
abundance: .
v_gene: TRBV6-1
d_gene: .
CDR3nt: TGTGCCAGCAGTGAAGGGCAGGTGTGGCGCGAGCAGTACTTC
CDR3aa: CASSEGQVWREQYF

len: 15
j_gene: TRBJ2-3
abundance: .
v_gene: TRBV5-1
d_gene: TRBD2
CDR3nt: TGCGCCAGCAGCTTTCTGAGCGGGGGCGGGGATACGCAGTATTTT
CDR3aa: CASSFLSGGGDTQYF

len: 13
j_gene: TRBJ2-7
abundance: once
v_gene: TRBV25-1
d_gene: .
CDR3nt: TGTGCCAGCAGTGTCCAAGGCGACGGGGAGCAGTACTTC
CDR3aa: CASSVQGDGEQYF

len: 14
j_gene: TRBJ2-1
abundance: .
v_gene: TRBV5-1
d_gene: TRBD1
CDR3nt: TGCGCCAGCAGACTGGGACAGGGGGCTAATGAGCAGTTCTTC
CDR3aa: CASRLGQGANEQFF

len: 15
j_gene: TRBJ2-7
abundance: .
v_gene: TRBV10-3
d_gene: TRBD1
CDR3nt: TGTGCCATCAGTGACGGACAGGCCCTGACAGACGAGCAGTACTTC
CDR3aa: CAISDGQALTDEQYF

len: 16
j_gene: TRBJ2-2
abundance: .
v_gene: TRBV11-3
d_gene: TRBD2
CDR3nt: TGTGCCAGCAGCCCGCTAGCGGGGGCGACCACCGGGGAGCTGTTTTTT
CDR3aa: CASSPLAGATTGELFF

len: 17
j_gene: TRBJ2-3
abundance: .
v_gene: TRBV7-3
d_gene: .
CDR3nt: TGTGCCAGCAGCCCAAGCCCCGCAGGGTACGGCACAGATACGCAGTATTTT
CDR3aa: CASSPSPAGYGTDTQYF

len: 13
j_gene: TRBJ1-5
abundance: .
v_gene: TRBV6-5
d_gene: .
CDR3nt: TGTGCCAGCAGTTTAAGGGAGGAACAGCCCCAGCATTTT
CDR3aa: CASSLREEQPQHF

len: 11
j_gene: TRBJ1-1
abundance: .
v_gene: TRBV5-1
d_gene: .
CDR3nt: TGCGCCAGCAGCTTGGAACAAGTAGCTTTCTTT
CDR3aa: CASSLEQVAFF

len: 13
j_gene: TRBJ1-1
abundance: few
v_gene: TRBV27
d_gene: .
CDR3nt: TGTGCCAGCAACACAGGGATGGACACTGAAGCTTTCTTT
CDR3aa: CASNTGMDTEAFF

len: 16
j_gene: TRBJ2-3
abundance: .
v_gene: TRBV9
d_gene: .
CDR3nt: TGTGCCAGCAGCGTAGTCGACTCACTCGGAGGATCGACGCAGTATTTT
CDR3aa: CASSVVDSLGGSTQYF

len: 14
j_gene: TRBJ1-2
abundance: .
v_gene: TRBV6-5
d_gene: TRBD1
CDR3nt: TGTGCCAGCAGTACCCCAGGGGGGAACTATGGCTACACCTTC
CDR3aa: CASSTPGGNYGYTF

len: 14
j_gene: TRBJ1-5
abundance: .
v_gene: TRBV15
d_gene: .
CDR3nt: TGTGCCACCGGGCCGGGGGGGAGCAATCAGCCCCAGCATTTT
CDR3aa: CATGPGGSNQPQHF

len: 16
j_gene: TRBJ1-2
abundance: .
v_gene: TRBV2
d_gene: .
CDR3nt: TGTGCCAGCAGTGAAGGGGAGGTTGCATCTAACTATGGCTACACCTTC
CDR3aa: CASSEGEVASNYGYTF

len: 13
j_gene: TRBJ2-7
abundance: .
v_gene: TRBV6-5
d_gene: .
CDR3nt: TGTGCCAGCAGCACCGGGACTTACTACGAGCAGTACTTC
CDR3aa: CASSTGTYYEQYF

len: 14
j_gene: TRBJ1-2
abundance: once
v_gene: TRBV29-1
d_gene: TRBD1
CDR3nt: TGCAGCGTTGGGTCGGGACAGGGGGGCTATGGCTACACCTTC
CDR3aa: CSVGSGQGGYGYTF

len: 14
j_gene: TRBJ1-2
abundance: once
v_gene: TRBV5-4
d_gene: .
CDR3nt: TGTGCCAGCAGTTTGGTGGCCGGGGGCTATGGCTACACCTTC
CDR3aa: CASSLVAGGYGYTF

len: 15
j_gene: TRBJ2-2
abundance: .
v_gene: TRBV10-3
d_gene: .
CDR3nt: TGTGCCACCCGGGGGGGGGACAGGGCCACCGGGGAGCTGTTTTTT
CDR3aa: CATRGGDRATGELFF

len: 15
j_gene: TRBJ2-2
abundance: .
v_gene: TRBV3-1/TRBV3-2
d_gene: TRBD2
CDR3nt: TGTGCCAGCAGACCCAGCGGGGGTCCAACCGGGGAGCTGTTTTTT
CDR3aa: CASRPSGGPTGELFF